The clone carrying this TCR beta chain was detected a few times. What it binds is not known. The data belong to a study of shared clonotypes between healthy human individuals. Study results and caveats: Clonotypes that were shared across a handful of donors made up around 5% of naive CD4 clonotypes. Clonotypes shared by all four donors outscored non-shared clonotypes in generation probability.

Naive CD8 cells lacked CD45RO and underwent positive selection for CCR7, leaving out terminally differentiated effector memory CD45RA+ cells. Each cell subset's genomic DNA was divided evenly among several immunoSEQ plates. TCRdb's copy holds only in-frame clones and misses some; the assay was immunoSEQ multiplex PCR. Among approximately 2,000,000 clones listed, around 93% were seen once. V shed 5 bases and J shed 3 bases, with 13 bases lying between them. The CDR3 contains 14 residues. The germline V gene has CDR1 LGHNT and CDR2 FRNRAP. The rearrangement links TRBV12-5 to TRBJ1-1; perhaps TRBD1 as D (5 bases). This receptor was identified in a man younger than 35 in good health. Some clones in this sample may be carry-over from other donors' samples. Sequenced input: naive CD8+ T cells from PBMCs. In nucleotides, the CDR3 is TGTGCTAGTGGTGGAAACGTGGGGGACACTGAAGCTTTCTTT. It specifies CASGGNVGDTEAFF.